The T cell receptor beta chain described here comes from a study of blood T cell repertoires in COVID-19. On the study more broadly: Collection of acute and convalescent COVID-19 samples took place in the United States, Italy and Spain. T cells, B-cell-depleted T cells, or PBMCs supplied cDNA or gDNA.

This clone was seen more than once but under ten times. Per the original methods: The assay estimated nucleated cells by amplifying reference gene primers. The table came from immunoSEQ multiplex PCR; TCRdb's copy has only in-frame clones and leaves some out. That table is the source of V, J and clone size, and D and trimming were worked out from the DNA. The sample shows around 140,000 clones, around 81% of them seen only once. This CDR3 has 14 amino acids. The germline V gene has CDR1 SGHRS and CDR2 YFSETQ. Deletions cut 1 base from V and 4 bases from J, with 11 bases between. The source of this sequence is a human donor in a cohort sampled during active COVID-19. Material for sequencing was peripheral blood. The genes are TRBV5-1 and TRBJ1-1, with a tentative D call TRBD1 (6 bases). Here the CDR3 DNA reads TGCGCCAGCAGCTTGACAGGGAAAGCCACTGAAGCTTTCTTT. Encoded protein: CASSLTGKATEAFF.